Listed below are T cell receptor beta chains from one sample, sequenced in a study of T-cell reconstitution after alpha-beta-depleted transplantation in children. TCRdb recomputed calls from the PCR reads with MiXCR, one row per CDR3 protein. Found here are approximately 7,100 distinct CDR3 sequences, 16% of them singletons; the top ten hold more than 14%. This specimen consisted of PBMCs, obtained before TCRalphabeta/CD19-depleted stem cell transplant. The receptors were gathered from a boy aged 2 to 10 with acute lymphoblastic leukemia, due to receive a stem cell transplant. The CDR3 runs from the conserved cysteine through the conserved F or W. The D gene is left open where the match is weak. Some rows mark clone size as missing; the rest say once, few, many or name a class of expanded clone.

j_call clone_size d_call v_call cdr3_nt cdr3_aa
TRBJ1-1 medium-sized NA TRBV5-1 TGCGCCAGCAGCCCACCCAGAGGGGGGCTCCACACTGAAGCTTTCTTT CASSPPRGGLHTEAFF
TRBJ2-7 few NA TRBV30 TGTGCCTGGGCACAGCGCCCAGCCTACGAGCAGTACTTC CAWAQRPAYEQYF
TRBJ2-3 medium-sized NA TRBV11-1 TGTGCCAGCAGCTTAGGCACAGATACGCAGTATTTT CASSLGTDTQYF
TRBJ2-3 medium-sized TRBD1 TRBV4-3 TGCGCCAGCAGCCGATCACCCGGGACAGCTAGCACAGATACGCAGTATTTT CASSRSPGTASTDTQYF
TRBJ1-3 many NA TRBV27 TGTGCCAGCAGTGTGAGCAGGAGTCCCTCTGGAAACACCATATATTTT CASSVSRSPSGNTIYF
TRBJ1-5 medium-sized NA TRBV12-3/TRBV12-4 TGTGCCAGCACCAAGGACTCTGTCAATCAGCCCCAGCATTTT CASTKDSVNQPQHF
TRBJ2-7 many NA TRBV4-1 TGCGCCAGCAGCGGCGGCTCCTACGAGCAGTACTTC CASSGGSYEQYF
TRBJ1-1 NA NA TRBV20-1 TGCAGTGCTAGAGAACCTCGAGGGACTTGGGACACTGAAGCTTTCTTT CSAREPRGTWDTEAFF
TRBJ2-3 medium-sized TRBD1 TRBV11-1 TGTGCCAGCAGCTTGGGGCTCGGGACAGGCTCTTACACAGATACGCAGTATTTT CASSLGLGTGSYTDTQYF
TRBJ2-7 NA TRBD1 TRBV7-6 TGTGCCAGCAGCGTCCTCCCGGGACAGTTATCCTACGAGCAGTACTTC CASSVLPGQLSYEQYF
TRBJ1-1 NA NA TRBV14 TGTGCCAGCAGCCAATTGGGATATCTGACTGAAGCTTTCTTT CASSQLGYLTEAFF
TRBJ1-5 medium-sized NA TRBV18 TGTGCCAGCTCACCTACGGACACATCCCAGCCCCAGCATTTT CASSPTDTSQPQHF
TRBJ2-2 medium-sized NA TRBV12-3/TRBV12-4 TGTGCCAGCAGTTTGAACACCGGGGAGCTGTTTTTT CASSLNTGELFF
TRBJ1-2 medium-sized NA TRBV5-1 TGCGCCAGCAGCTCACAGGTCGACTACACCTTC CASSSQVDYTF
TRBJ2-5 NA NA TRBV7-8 TGTGCCAGCAGCTTTTTCGGAGACAGGCGGGACGGGGGGACCCAGTACTTC CASSFFGDRRDGGTQYF
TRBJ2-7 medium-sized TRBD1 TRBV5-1 TGCGCCAGCAGCGTGGACAGGGGGGTTAACTACGAGCAGTACTTC CASSVDRGVNYEQYF
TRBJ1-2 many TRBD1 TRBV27 TGTGCCAGCAGTTTAAGCCCCGGGACAGGAGGTGGCTACACCTTC CASSLSPGTGGGYTF
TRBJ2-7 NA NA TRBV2 TGTGCCAGCAGTGGACGGGAGCAGTACTTC CASSGREQYF
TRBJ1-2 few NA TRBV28 TGTGCCAGCACCCGCGGAGGTACTAACTATGGCTACACCTTC CASTRGGTNYGYTF
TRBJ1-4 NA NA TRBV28 TGTGCCGTCAGGGGCATAACTAATGAAAAACTGTTTTTT CAVRGITNEKLFF
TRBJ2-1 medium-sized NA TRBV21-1 TGTGCCAGCAGCCAAAGAGGGACGGAGTACAATGAGCAGTTCTTC CASSQRGTEYNEQFF
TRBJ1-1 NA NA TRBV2 TGTGCCACCCCGCCGCCGGGAAGTACTGAAGCTTTCTTT CATPPPGSTEAFF
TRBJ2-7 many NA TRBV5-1 TGCGCCAGCAGCTTGGCGGGCGGCAGCTCCTACGAGCAGTACTTC CASSLAGGSSYEQYF
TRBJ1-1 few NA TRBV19 TGTGCCAGTAGGACAGGGAACACTGAAGCTTTCTTT CASRTGNTEAFF
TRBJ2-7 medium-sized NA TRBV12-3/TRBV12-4 TGTGCCAGCAGTTTAGTGGTGGGGTCCAACCCCTACGAGCAGTACTTC CASSLVVGSNPYEQYF
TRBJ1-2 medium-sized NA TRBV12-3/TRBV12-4 TGTGCCAGCAGCGATACCGGACACCTCTATGGCTACACCTTC CASSDTGHLYGYTF
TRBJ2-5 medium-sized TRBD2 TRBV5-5 TGTGCCAGCAGCTTGGCTTTGTCGGGGGGGAAAGAGACCCAGTACTTC CASSLALSGGKETQYF
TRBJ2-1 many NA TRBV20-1 TGCAGTGCTAGAGATCTGGAGATTGGCTCCTACAATGAGCAGTTCTTC CSARDLEIGSYNEQFF
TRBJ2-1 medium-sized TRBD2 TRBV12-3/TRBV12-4 TGTGCCAGCAGTTTAAAGCGGGGGAGCTACAATGAGCAGTTCTTC CASSLKRGSYNEQFF
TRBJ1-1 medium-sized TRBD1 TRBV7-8 TGTGCCAGCAGCAGTACAGGGGGTCGAGGGAACACTGAAGCTTTCTTT CASSSTGGRGNTEAFF